The next 29 T cell receptor beta chains were all read from a single sample in a study of CD8 T cells in ankylosing spondylitis. TCRdb processed the 5' RACE reads anew with MiXCR; each CDR3 protein has one entry. The repertoire holds about 250,000 distinct CDR3 sequences, with approximately 8% as singletons. The sample consisted of blood, either unsorted or a sorted T cell fraction (not recorded which). These receptors came from a female donor with ankylosing spondylitis or in good health (not recorded which).

There are many counts of this clonotype. The V call is TRBV20-1, the J call TRBJ2-7, with TRBD1 as a possible D gene (6 bases). Germline V gene data show CDR1 as DFQATT and CDR2 as SNEGSKA (reference sequence). V lost 5 bases to trimming and J lost 6 bases, with 8 bases between them. The CDR3 runs 10 residues. The DNA for the CDR3 is TGCAGTGCTTTACAGGGCGAGCAGTACTTC. The encoded protein is CSALQGEQYF.

This clonotype has at least ten counts. This chain uses TRBV5-6 with TRBJ1-3; D is undetermined. The CDR3 is 15 residues long. Germline-derived CDR1 and CDR2 are SGHDT and YYEEEE. Trimming stripped 0 bases from V and 4 bases from J, with 11 bases between. The CDR3: CASSLGSLGGNTIYF. CDR3 coding DNA: TGTGCCAGCAGCTTGGGAAGTCTGGGAGGAAACACCATATATTTT.

This clonotype was observed at least ten times. V and J are TRBV7-2 and TRBJ2-3, with D unclear. Germline values: CDR1 SGHTA, CDR2 FQGNSA. The CDR3 sequence is 11 residues long. V dropped 6 bases and J dropped 3 bases, with 4 bases sitting between them. The CDR3 coding sequence is TGTGCCAGCAGTACAACAGATACGCAGTATTTT. Its protein product is CASSTTDTQYF.

The chain uses TRBV11-2 and TRBJ2-1; maybe TRBD2 (6 bases). V lost 5 bases, J lost 1 base, and 12 bases lay in between. This CDR3 is built from 15 residues. Germline CDR1 reads SGHAT; CDR2 reads FQNNGV. CDR3 residues: CASSNPGRSYNEQFF. As DNA, the CDR3 is TGTGCCAGCAGCAACCCGGGGAGGTCCTACAATGAGCAGTTCTTC.

In its sample, this clonotype was seen many times. This chain links TRBV9 with TRBJ2-7; a possible D gene is TRBD1 (6 bases). Germline V gene sequence: CDR1 SGDLS, CDR2 YYNGEE. The CDR3 has 16 amino acids. V was shortened by 3 bases and J by 5 bases, with 21 bases between the two germline ends. The CDR3 sequence is CASSAGQSRKFHEQYF. Here the CDR3 DNA reads TGTGCCAGCAGCGCCGGACAGTCTCGAAAATTCCACGAGCAGTACTTC.

This clonotype was recorded at least ten times. V gene TRBV29-1 combines with J gene TRBJ1-3, with D perhaps matching TRBD1 (5 bases). There are 13 residues in the CDR3. The ends were cut back, 4 bases at V and 1 base at J, with 8 bases in the middle. Germline V gene lookup returns CDR1 SQVTM and CDR2 ANQGSEA. CDR3 in amino acids: CSVGGDSGNTIYF. CDR3 nucleotides: TGCAGCGTTGGGGGGGATTCTGGAAACACCATATATTTT.

This clonotype has a count of ten or more. The CDR3 does not close with the conserved phenylalanine or tryptophan, likely indicating a read error. This rearrangement joins TRBV7-2 to TRBJ2-1, with TRBD1 identical over 9 bases. Germline lookup yields CDR1 SGHTA and CDR2 FQGNSA. This CDR3 comprises 15 residues. Trimming at V came to 5 bases and at J to 4 bases, leaving 6 bases not matched to a gene. The CDR3 sequence is CASSSTGGIYNEQFL. The DNA for the CDR3 is TGTGCCAGCAGCAGTACAGGGGGCATATACAATGAGCAGTTCTTG.

Ten or more counts support this clonotype. V is TRBV10-1 and J is TRBJ2-1; TRBD2 matches 8 bases. Trimming removed 1 base from V and 3 bases from J; junction bases left unmatched: 8. CDR1 and CDR2 from the germline V gene are WNHNN and SYGVQD (reference sequence). This CDR3 is 17 amino acids long. Here the CDR3 DNA reads TGCGCCAGCAGTGAGTTCGTTGCCAGCGGGAGCTACAATGAGCAGTTCTTC. It specifies CASSEFVASGSYNEQFF.

In its sample, this clonotype was seen many times. The rearrangement uses TRBV12-3 or TRBV12-4 and TRBJ2-7; weak D call: TRBD1 (7 bases). The length of the CDR3 is 15 residues. The germline V and J ends were trimmed by 6 bases and 3 bases, with 18 bases remaining between them. The CDR3 nucleotides are TGTGCCAGCAGCCTGAGGCAGGGGGGCGGCTACGAGCAGTACTTC. It codes for CASSLRQGGGYEQYF.

At least ten counts were recorded for this clonotype. This chain uses TRBV5-5 with TRBJ2-5, with D possibly being TRBD1 (6 bases). The CDR3 covers 15 residues. Between the trimmed V and J ends, which lost 4 bases and 1 base, there was a span of 14 bases. From germline, CDR1 is SGHKS and CDR2 YYEKEE (reference sequence). The CDR3 sequence: CASSHAGDLQETQYF. CDR3 sequence (DNA): TGTGCCAGCAGCCATGCAGGGGATCTCCAAGAGACCCAGTACTTC.

This clonotype was counted a few times. V is TRBV20-1 and J is TRBJ2-1, with 8 nucleotides matching TRBD2. This CDR3 spans 13 amino acids. Trimming removed 5 bases from V and 6 bases from J; junction bases left unmatched: 6. Germline V CDR1 and CDR2: DFQATT, SNEGSKA (reference sequence). This CDR3 reads CSAFGRARNEQFF. The CDR3 coding sequence is TGCAGTGCTTTCGGGAGGGCCCGCAATGAGCAGTTCTTC.

A remark on this clonotype: A much larger clone sits a single nucleotide away, making a read error possible. The V gene is TRBV6-2 or TRBV6-3, the J gene TRBJ1-1; a possible D gene is TRBD1 (6 bases). In germline, CDR1 is MNHEY, CDR2 SVGEGT. CDR3 length equals 15 residues. The chain's CDR3 is CAGSRGGLWQAEAFF. The CDR3 DNA reads TGTGCCGGCAGCCGGGGGGGGCTTTGGCAGGCTGAAGCTTTCTTT.

In its sample, this clonotype was seen once. A single base separates this from a much larger clone, so it may be a read error. The chain has TRBV3-1 and TRBJ1-2; 7 nucleotides line up with TRBD1. The germline CDR1 and CDR2 sequences are LGHDT and YNNKEL (reference sequence). This CDR3 comprises 14 residues. CDR3 protein: CVSSRRDRLYGYTF. The DNA for the CDR3 is TGTGTCAGCAGCCGCCGGGACAGACTCTATGGCTACACCTTC.

With respect to this clonotype: This may be a read error: a much more frequent sequence differs by one nucleotide. The chain links TRBV7-8 to TRBJ1-2; 7 bases align to TRBD1. Germline CDR1 and CDR2: SGHVS and FQNEAQ. CDR3 length: 13 residues. The CDR3 sequence: CTSSLQGKGGYTF. In DNA form, the CDR3 reads TGTACCAGCAGCTTACAGGGGAAGGGTGGCTACACCTTC. The complete variable domain, with remaining parts taken from reference TRBV7-8 and TRBJ1-2, reads GAGVSQSPRYKVAKRGQDVALRCDPISGHVSLFWYQQALGQGPEFLTYFQNEAQLDKSGLPSDRFFAERPEGSVSTLKIQRTQQEDSAVYLCTSSLQGKGGYTFGSGTRLTVV.

Comment on this clonotype: A much larger clonotype is one base distant, so this may be a read error. CDR3 sequence reads: CASSFRARTEAFF. CDR3 bases: TGTGCCAGCAGCTTCAGGGCCAGAACTGAAGCTTTCTTT. The chain has TRBV7-2 and TRBJ1-1; D may be TRBD1 (5 bases). Germline V gene data show CDR1 as SGHTA and CDR2 as FQGNSA. V shed 3 bases and J shed 5 bases, with 10 bases lying between them. This CDR3 is built from 13 residues.

The sample holds many counts of this clonotype. The chain employs TRBV19 and TRBJ1-1, with 8 bases that match TRBD1. Trimming removed 6 bases from V and 4 bases from J; junction bases left unmatched: 13. CDR3 length: 16 amino acids. CDR1 and CDR2 (germline): LNHDA, SQIVND (reference sequence). In DNA, the CDR3 is TGTGCCAGTAGGGACAGGGTGGGGTCCTCATTCACTGAAGCTTTCTTT. It is translated as CASRDRVGSSFTEAFF.

This clonotype was seen a few times. The chain recombines TRBV20-1 with TRBJ2-7, with 9 bases fitting TRBD2. The CDR3 extends over 13 amino acids. Germline V gene sequence: CDR1 DFQATT, CDR2 SNEGSKA (reference sequence). V shed 7 bases and J 2 bases; nucleotides not matched to a gene: 6. As DNA, the CDR3 is TGCAGTGTCGTAGCGGGAGATCCCTACGAGCAGTACTTC. Its protein is CSVVAGDPYEQYF.

This clonotype was seen at least ten times. The genes are TRBV7-9 and TRBJ2-7; maybe TRBD2 (5 bases). The CDR3 has 13 amino acids. V was trimmed by 6 bases and J by 6 bases, leaving 15 bases between them. Looked up from germline, CDR1 is SEHNR and CDR2 is FQNEAQ (reference sequence). DNA for the CDR3: TGTGCCAGCAGTCGGACGGGGATAGGCGAGCAGTACTTC. Protein product: CASSRTGIGEQYF.

The sample holds many counts of this clonotype. The J gene is TRBJ1-1, the V gene TRBV7-2; 7 bases line up with TRBD1. The CDR3 has 16 residues. Germline values: CDR1 SGHTA, CDR2 FQGNSA. Trimming cost V 5 bases and J 1 base; bases outside gene matches: 10. The CDR3 loop reads CASSPARGRSNTEAFF. The CDR3 nucleotides read TGTGCCAGCAGCCCAGCTAGGGGGCGTTCGAACACTGAAGCTTTCTTT. Supplemented by reference TRBV7-2 and TRBJ1-1, the full variable domain reads GAGVSQSPSNKVTEKGKDVELRCDPISGHTALYWYRQSLGQGLEFLIYFQGNSAPDKSGLPSDRFSAERTGGSVSTLTIQRTQQEDSAVYLCASSPARGRSNTEAFFGQGTRLTVV.

This clonotype was picked up many times. This chain uses TRBV3-1 with TRBJ1-1, with 8 bases matching TRBD1. The CDR3 sequence is 13 residues long. Germline CDR1 is LGHDT and CDR2 is YNNKEL (reference sequence). V shed 9 bases, J shed 1 base, and the junction held 4 bases outside the gene matches. The chain's CDR3 is CASQGAANTEAFF. Here the CDR3 DNA reads TGTGCCAGTCAGGGGGCGGCGAACACTGAAGCTTTCTTT.

This clonotype was observed many times. The chain uses TRBV12-3 or TRBV12-4 and TRBJ2-1; D is possibly TRBD1 (5 bases). The V end lost 4 bases, the J end lost 6 bases, and 10 bases lay between the germline ends. The CDR3 runs to 13 residues. The CDR3 bases are TGTGCCAGCAGTTCTCGGACACCCAATGAGCAGTTCTTC. Encoded protein: CASSSRTPNEQFF.

This clonotype has at least ten counts. J is TRBJ1-1 and V is TRBV7-8, with D unclear. In germline, CDR1 is SGHVS, CDR2 FQNEAQ. V shed 4 bases and J shed 3 bases, with 12 bases lying between them. This CDR3 region has 14 residues. The CDR3, as DNA: TGTGCCAGCAGCTCTCCTGGACTATACACTGAAGCTTTCTTT. Encoded protein: CASSSPGLYTEAFF.

This clonotype was found many times. The chain employs TRBV7-9 and TRBJ2-2, with 11 positions matching TRBD2. The V gene's germline CDR1 is SEHNR and CDR2 FQNEAQ (reference sequence). This CDR3 is built from 16 residues. V lost 5 bases to trimming and J lost 0 bases; unmatched junction nucleotides: 2. CDR3 region: CASSATSGANTGELFF. In nucleotides, the CDR3 is TGTGCCAGCAGCGCGACTAGCGGGGCGAACACCGGGGAGCTGTTTTTT.

J is TRBJ2-1 and V is TRBV18; 9 bases line up with TRBD2. The CDR3 loop spans 15 amino acids. Germline CDR1 reads KGHSH; CDR2 reads LQKENI. V shed 0 bases and J 8 bases; nucleotides not matched to a gene: 5. In DNA form, the CDR3 reads TGTGCCAGCTCACCACCGGTAGCGGGAGTTGATGAGCAGTTCTTC. Translated, it gives CASSPPVAGVDEQFF. The entire variable domain, with the rest obtained from reference TRBV18 and TRBJ2-1, is as follows: NAGVMQNPRHLVRRRGQEARLRCSPMKGHSHVYWYRQLPEEGLKFMVYLQKENIIDESGMPKERFSAEFPKEGPSILRIQQVVRGDSAAYFCASSPPVAGVDEQFFGPGTRLTVL.

This clonotype was seen at least ten times. The rearrangement uses TRBV7-2 and TRBJ2-7, with a weak D call TRBD2 (5 bases). This CDR3 is 13 amino acids long. Between the trimmed V and J ends, which lost 2 bases and 2 bases, there was a span of 7 bases. CDR1 and CDR2 from the germline V gene are SGHTA and FQGNSA. CDR3 in amino acids: CASSLTRTYEQYF. The CDR3 DNA sequence: TGTGCCAGCAGCTTAACTAGGACCTACGAGCAGTACTTC.

This clonotype was recorded at least ten times. The germline gene is not matched at one end of the junction; a read error may be the cause. This chain joins TRBV27 and TRBJ2-7; D is perhaps TRBD1 (6 bases). The CDR3 contains 15 residues. In germline, CDR1 is MNHEY, CDR2 SMNVEV (reference sequence). CDR3 nucleotides: TGTGCCAGCAGTCAGGGGACGGCAGCTGTTTACGGGCAGTACTTC. It is translated as CASSQGTAAVYGQYF.

This clonotype came up many times. This chain connects TRBV12-3 or TRBV12-4 to TRBJ2-1; 9 nucleotides align to TRBD2. The CDR3 length is 14 residues. V gave up 5 bases and J gave up 7 bases; unmatched junction bases: 6. The CDR3 spells CASSLGTSINEQFF. CDR3 nucleotide sequence: TGTGCCAGCAGTCTCGGGACTAGCATAAATGAGCAGTTCTTC.

The V and J genes are TRBV27 and TRBJ2-3; D gene ambiguous. This CDR3 has 14 residues. V shed 5 bases and J shed 0 bases, with 9 bases lying between them. Germline CDR1 is MNHEY and CDR2 is SMNVEV (reference sequence). Written as DNA, the CDR3 is TGTGCCAGCAGTGCCTCGTGGAGCACAGATACGCAGTATTTT. Translating it yields CASSASWSTDTQYF.

This clonotype was observed at least ten times. The chain combines TRBV5-1 with TRBJ1-1; D perhaps matches TRBD1 (5 bases). This CDR3 has 14 residues. Germline loops: CDR1 SGHRS, CDR2 YFSETQ. V shed 1 base and J shed 1 base, with 8 bases lying between them. In DNA form, the CDR3 reads TGCGCCAGCAGCTTGCGCAGGGCGAACACTGAAGCTTTCTTT. Translation: CASSLRRANTEAFF.